One sample yielded the 27 T cell receptor beta chains listed below, sequenced in a study of T cells after yellow fever vaccination (dated by TCRdb to about 2019). The method was 5' RACE. Reads for this sample came from an Illumina HiSeq 2500. TCRdb itself trimmed the public reads at Q25 with fastp, ran MiXCR and retained productive beta chains. CDR3 protein sequences are deduplicated, and each keeps its most common genes and DNA. The sample has about 350,000 distinct CDR3 sequences on record, 7% to 10% of them singletons. The ten largest account for roughly 18% of the sample. The sample's treatment or condition, from its label and the paper: live attenuated yellow fever vaccine strain. Sequenced material: PBMCs, taken about 49 days after the first yellow fever vaccination. Receptors were obtained from a man between 18 and 35 years old who received the YFV17D yellow fever vaccine.

The genes are TRBV18 and TRBJ2-2; D is undetermined. This CDR3 contains 14 residues. Germline CDR1 and CDR2: KGHSH and LQKENI. V lost 3 bases to trimming and J lost 1 base, with 6 bases between them. This CDR3 reads CASSPLQNTGELFF. The CDR3 coding sequence is TGTGCCAGCTCACCCCTGCAGAACACCGGGGAGCTGTTTTTT. Using reference TRBV18 and TRBJ2-2 for the parts outside the CDR3, the full variable domain is NAGVMQNPRHLVRRRGQEARLRCSPMKGHSHVYWYRQLPEEGLKFMVYLQKENIIDESGMPKERFSAEFPKEGPSILRIQQVVRGDSAAYFCASSPLQNTGELFFGEGSRLTVL.

This clonotype came up many times. The V call is TRBV27, the J call TRBJ1-4, with 7 bases aligning to TRBD1. CDR1 and CDR2 from the germline V gene are MNHEY and SMNVEV (reference sequence). The CDR3 has 15 amino acids. With 6 bases clipped from V and 0 bases from J, the junction kept 4 bases outside the gene matches. The CDR3 here is CASSRDRATNEKLFF. The CDR3 DNA reads as TGTGCCAGCAGCCGTGACAGGGCAACTAATGAAAAACTGTTTTTT.

This chain joins TRBV5-1 and TRBJ2-2; 10 positions match TRBD2. The CDR3 consists of 16 residues. Losses at the gene ends were 0 bases for V and 5 bases for J; bases not matched to a gene: 4. The germline CDR1 and CDR2 sequences are SGHRS and YFSETQ. Here the CDR3 DNA reads TGCGCCAGCAGCTTGGATGGAGCGGGGGGGACCGGGGAGCTGTTTTTT. This gives the protein CASSLDGAGGTGELFF.

This clonotype was seen only a few times. The V gene is TRBV5-1, the J gene TRBJ1-2; unclear D gene. Looked up from germline, CDR1 is SGHRS and CDR2 is YFSETQ. The CDR3 loop spans 14 amino acids. The V end was cut by 0 bases, the J end by 8 bases, with 14 bases between. Here the CDR3 reads CASSLAPGHEGYTF. Written as DNA, the CDR3 is TGCGCCAGCAGCTTGGCCCCGGGTCACGAGGGCTACACCTTC. The variable domain in full, with the rest retrieved from reference TRBV5-1 and TRBJ1-2, is KAGVTQTPRYLIKTRGQQVTLSCSPISGHRSVSWYQQTPGQGLQFLFEYFSETQRNKGNFPGRFSGRQFSNSRSEMNVSTLELGDSALYLCASSLAPGHEGYTFGSGTRLTVV.

This clonotype has ten or more counts. This chain uses TRBV20-1 with TRBJ2-5, with D possibly being TRBD2 (5 bases). The V end lost 1 base, the J end lost 2 bases, and 14 bases lay between the germline ends. CDR1 is DFQATT and CDR2 is SNEGSKA in the germline V gene (reference sequence). The CDR3 length is 15 residues. The CDR3 loop reads CSARGDGAEQETQYF. The CDR3 nucleotides read TGCAGTGCTAGAGGAGACGGAGCGGAGCAAGAGACCCAGTACTTC.

This clonotype has a count of ten or more. The chain uses TRBV11-3 and TRBJ2-5; tentative D call: TRBD2 (5 bases). V was trimmed by 4 bases and J by 5 bases, leaving 11 bases between them. Germline V gene data show CDR1 as SGHNT and CDR2 as YENEEA. CDR3 length: 13 amino acids. The CDR3 DNA reads TGTGCCAGCAGCTCTGAGGGTCGGGAGACCCAGTACTTC. It encodes CASSSEGRETQYF.

The chain has TRBV5-1 and TRBJ2-1; D is possibly TRBD2 (7 bases). From germline, CDR1 is SGHRS and CDR2 YFSETQ. V lost 3 bases, J lost 9 bases, and 13 bases lay in between. The CDR3 sequence is 13 residues long. In DNA, the CDR3 is TGCGCCAGCAGCTACAACAGGGAGGGTGAGCAGTTCTTC. Translating it yields CASSYNREGEQFF.

At least ten counts were recorded for this clonotype. DNA of the CDR3: TGCGCCAGCAGCTTACAGGGGAGTGCCGGGGAGCTGTTTTTT. Protein product: CASSLQGSAGELFF. The chain is built from TRBV5-1 and TRBJ2-2; 7 bases line up with TRBD1. The CDR3 contains 14 residues. V shed 2 bases, J shed 6 bases, and the junction held 4 bases outside the gene matches. The germline V gene has CDR1 SGHRS and CDR2 YFSETQ.

Only a few counts were recorded for this clonotype. The V gene is TRBV10-3, the J gene TRBJ1-6; no firm D call. This CDR3 has 14 residues. Germline V gene sequence: CDR1 ENHRY, CDR2 SYGVKD. V lost 3 bases, J lost 5 bases, and 8 bases lay in between. The DNA for the CDR3 is TGTGCCATCAGTGAAAGGCAGGATAATTCACCCCTCCACTTT. It is translated as CAISERQDNSPLHF.

This chain uses TRBV4-3 with TRBJ1-2; 7 bases fit TRBD1. Germline loops: CDR1 LGHNA, CDR2 YSLEER. With V trimmed by 1 base and J by 4 bases, 0 bases remained unmatched. The CDR3 sequence is 13 residues long. CDR3 region: CASSQGDSYGYTF. CDR3 DNA sequence: TGCGCCAGCAGCCAAGGGGACAGCTATGGCTACACCTTC.

This clonotype turned up a few times. V usage is TRBV19 and J usage is TRBJ1-4; 7 nucleotides line up with TRBD1. The CDR3 extends over 15 amino acids. The germline CDR1 and CDR2 sequences are LNHDA and SQIVND (reference sequence). J lost 0 bases, V lost 6 bases, and 4 bases had no gene match. CDR3 in DNA: TGTGCCAGTAGCGGACAGGCAGCAACTAATGAAAAACTGTTTTTT. Encoded protein: CASSGQAATNEKLFF.

This clonotype was observed a few times. The chain is built from TRBV7-9 and TRBJ2-5, with D possibly matching TRBD1 (6 bases). The CDR3 runs to 15 residues. The germline CDR1 and CDR2 sequences are SEHNR and FQNEAQ (reference sequence). Between the trimmed V and J ends, which lost 1 base and 5 bases, there was a span of 14 bases. DNA of the CDR3: TGTGCCAGCAGCTTAGGTCTACAGGGCGGGGAGACCCAGTACTTC. It is translated as CASSLGLQGGETQYF.

CDR3 sequence reads: CASSYSTDGGSYEQYV. For the CDR3, the DNA is TGTGCCAGCAGTTACTCGACGGACGGGGGATCCTACGAGCAGTACGTC. The genes are TRBV6-2 or TRBV6-3 and TRBJ2-7, with D possibly matching TRBD2 (6 bases). CDR3 length: 16 residues. Germline V gene data show CDR1 as MNHEY and CDR2 as SVGEGT. The V gene lost 0 bases and the J gene lost 1 base, with 13 bases spanning the gap.

This chain uses TRBV3-1 with TRBJ2-7, with 8 bases matching TRBD1. The germline gives CDR1 LGHDT, CDR2 YNNKEL (reference sequence). V shed 3 bases and J 4 bases; nucleotides not matched to a gene: 8. The CDR3 contains 15 residues. CDR3 bases: TGTGCCAGCAGCCAGGGGCCACAGGGGGGATACGAGCAGTACTTC. It encodes CASSQGPQGGYEQYF.

This chain joins TRBV5-1 and TRBJ2-2; tentative D call: TRBD1 (6 bases). This CDR3 spans 14 amino acids. The germline V gene encodes CDR1 SGHRS and CDR2 YFSETQ. Trimming stripped 3 bases from V and 6 bases from J, with 12 bases between. The CDR3 is CASSSGQPSGELFF. The CDR3, as DNA: TGCGCCAGCAGCTCGGGACAACCCTCCGGGGAGCTGTTTTTT.

This clonotype has a handful of counts. The chain links TRBV4-3 to TRBJ2-3; 7 bases are a match to TRBD1. The length of the CDR3 is 16 residues. With 4 bases clipped from V and 4 bases from J, the junction kept 11 bases outside the gene matches. Germline V gene data show CDR1 as LGHNA and CDR2 as YSLEER. The CDR3 sequence: CASSPTGASGSDTQYF. The CDR3, as DNA: TGCGCCAGCAGCCCCACAGGGGCATCTGGCTCAGATACGCAGTATTTT.

This clonotype was detected only a few times. The V and J genes are TRBV6-2 or TRBV6-3 and TRBJ1-1; D might be TRBD1 (5 bases). The CDR3 covers 15 residues. Per germline, CDR1 MNHEY and CDR2 SVGEGT. Trimming pared 4 bases from V and 2 bases from J, leaving 14 bases between. This CDR3 is CASSSPGRDNTEAFF. The CDR3, as DNA: TGTGCCAGCAGTTCCCCTGGACGGGACAACACTGAAGCTTTCTTT.

This clonotype has a handful of counts. The chain recombines TRBV4-2 with TRBJ2-1, with 12 bases aligning to TRBD2. V shed 4 bases, J shed 4 bases, and the junction held 5 bases outside the gene matches. CDR1 LGHNA and CDR2 YNFKEQ come from the germline V gene. This CDR3 region has 16 residues. The CDR3: CASSRVGTSGYNEQFF. The CDR3 nucleotides read TGTGCCAGCAGCCGGGTTGGGACTAGCGGGTACAATGAGCAGTTCTTC.

The chain combines TRBV7-9 with TRBJ1-1; D gene uncertain. Germline V gene lookup returns CDR1 SEHNR and CDR2 FQNEAQ (reference sequence). CDR3 length: 14 residues. Trimming removed 0 bases from V and 1 base from J, with 6 bases in between. CDR3 residues: CASSLAQKNTEAFF. The CDR3 bases are TGTGCCAGCAGCTTAGCGCAGAAGAACACTGAAGCTTTCTTT.

The chain uses TRBV25-1 and TRBJ1-1; D gene uncertain. Germline V gene data show CDR1 as MGHDK and CDR2 as SYGVNS. The germline V and J ends were trimmed by 6 bases and 3 bases, with 8 bases remaining between them. This CDR3 is built from 12 residues. The CDR3 is CASSLTYTEAFF. CDR3 nucleotides: TGTGCCAGCAGCCTTACTTACACTGAAGCTTTCTTT. The full variable domain, completed using reference TRBV25-1 and TRBJ1-1, is EADIYQTPRYLVIGTGKKITLECSQTMGHDKMYWYQQDPGMELHLIHYSYGVNSTEKGDLSSESTVSRIRTEHFPLTLESARPSHTSQYLCASSLTYTEAFFGQGTRLTVV.

Notes on this clonotype: This may be a read error, as it is one base from a much larger clone. V gene TRBV20-1 combines with J gene TRBJ2-3; 9 positions agree with TRBD2. Germline V gives CDR1 DFQATT, CDR2 SNEGSKA (reference sequence). CDR3 length: 16 residues. CDR3 region: CCASQGRGGRGDTQYF. In DNA form, the CDR3 reads TGCTGTGCCTCTCAGGGGCGGGGGGGCCGCGGAGATACGCAGTATTTT.

This rearrangement joins TRBV5-1 to TRBJ2-7; 10 bases align to TRBD2. V was clipped by 4 bases and J by 5 bases; unmatched bases: 6. Looked up from germline, CDR1 is SGHRS and CDR2 is YFSETQ. The CDR3 extends over 14 amino acids. CDR3 sequence: CASSDPSGGNEQYV. The CDR3 DNA is TGCGCCAGCAGCGATCCTAGCGGGGGAAACGAGCAGTACGTC.

Only a few counts were recorded for this clonotype. The chain carries TRBV2 and TRBJ1-1; unclear D gene. Trimming removed 4 bases at V and 3 bases at J, with 12 bases between. This CDR3 is 14 amino acids long. The germline CDR1 and CDR2 sequences are SNHLY and FYNNEI. CDR3 protein: CASSVVVRHTEAFF. The CDR3 region has the DNA TGTGCCAGCAGTGTTGTCGTTAGGCACACTGAAGCTTTCTTT.

This clonotype came up a few times. The chain carries TRBV4-3 and TRBJ1-4; 8 positions agree with TRBD1. The germline gives CDR1 LGHNA, CDR2 YSLEER. V gave up 4 bases and J gave up 8 bases; unmatched junction bases: 9. The CDR3 length is 15 residues. The CDR3 nucleotides read TGCGCCAGCAGCCGTACCTGGCAGGGGGCGGAAAAACTGTTTTTT. Protein product: CASSRTWQGAEKLFF.

The CDR3 bases are TGTGCCAGCAGCTTAGAGGGGGACAGGGGGTATGGCTACACCTTC. This encodes CASSLEGDRGYGYTF. The chain is built from TRBV7-2 and TRBJ1-2; 11 nucleotides align to TRBD1. CDR1 SGHTA and CDR2 FQGNSA come from the germline V gene. The CDR3 sequence is 15 residues long. V shed 1 base, J shed 5 bases, and the junction held 3 bases outside the gene matches.

This clonotype has a handful of counts. The chain couples TRBV7-9 to TRBJ2-5; possibly TRBD1 for D (6 bases). V was clipped by 6 bases and J by 5 bases, with 16 bases between them. The CDR3 is made up of 14 amino acids. CDR1 and CDR2 (germline): SEHNR, FQNEAQ (reference sequence). The chain's CDR3 is CASRPTGIRETQYF. The CDR3 bases are TGTGCCAGCAGACCTACAGGGATTCGGGAGACCCAGTACTTC.

This clonotype showed up many times. The J gene is TRBJ2-5, the V gene TRBV5-5; tentatively, D is TRBD1 (6 bases). V gave up 0 bases and J gave up 0 bases, with 12 bases separating them. CDR3 size: 16 residues. The germline CDR1 and CDR2 sequences are SGHKS and YYEKEE (reference sequence). The DNA of the CDR3 is TGTGCCAGCAGCTTGGGGGGGACATGGTACCAAGAGACCCAGTACTTC. It is translated as CASSLGGTWYQETQYF.